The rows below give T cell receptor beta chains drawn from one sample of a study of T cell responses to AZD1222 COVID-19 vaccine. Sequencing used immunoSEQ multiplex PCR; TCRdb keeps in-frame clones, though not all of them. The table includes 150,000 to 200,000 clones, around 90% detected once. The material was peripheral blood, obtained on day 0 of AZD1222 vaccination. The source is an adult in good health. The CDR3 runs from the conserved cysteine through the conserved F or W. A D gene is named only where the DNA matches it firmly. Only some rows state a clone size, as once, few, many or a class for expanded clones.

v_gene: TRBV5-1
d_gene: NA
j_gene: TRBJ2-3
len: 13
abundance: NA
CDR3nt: TGCGCCAGCAGCTTGGTCAGCACAGATACGCAGTATTTT
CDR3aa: CASSLVSTDTQYF

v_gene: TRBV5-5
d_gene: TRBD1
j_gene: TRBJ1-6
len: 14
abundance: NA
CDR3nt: TGTGCCAGCAGCAGAGACAGGGAAGATTCACCCCTCCACTTT
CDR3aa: CASSRDREDSPLHF

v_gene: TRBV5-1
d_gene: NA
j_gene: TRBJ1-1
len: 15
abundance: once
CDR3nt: TGCGCCAGCAGCTTGGATGCGTATATGAACACTGAAGCTTTCTTT
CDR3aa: CASSLDAYMNTEAFF

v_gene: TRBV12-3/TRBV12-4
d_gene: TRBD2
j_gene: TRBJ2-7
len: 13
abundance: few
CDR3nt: TGTGCCAGCTCCGGGACTAGCGACTACGAGCAGTACTTC
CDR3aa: CASSGTSDYEQYF

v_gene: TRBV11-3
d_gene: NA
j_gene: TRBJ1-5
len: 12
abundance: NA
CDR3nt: TGTGCCAGCCAGGGAGGCAATCAGCCCCAGCATTTT
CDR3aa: CASQGGNQPQHF

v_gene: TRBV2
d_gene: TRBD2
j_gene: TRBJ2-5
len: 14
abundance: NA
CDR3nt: TGTGCCAGCAGTGTAGCGGGAAGGGCTGAGACCCAGTACTTC
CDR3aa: CASSVAGRAETQYF

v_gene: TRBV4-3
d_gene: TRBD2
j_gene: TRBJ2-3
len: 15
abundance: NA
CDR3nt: TGCGCCAGCAGTCCGACTAGCGGGGTCACAGATACGCAGTATTTT
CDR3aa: CASSPTSGVTDTQYF

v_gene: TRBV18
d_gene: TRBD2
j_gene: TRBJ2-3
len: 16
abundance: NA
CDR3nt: TGTGCCAGCTCACGCGGACTAGCGGGAGGTACAGATACGCAGTATTTT
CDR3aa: CASSRGLAGGTDTQYF

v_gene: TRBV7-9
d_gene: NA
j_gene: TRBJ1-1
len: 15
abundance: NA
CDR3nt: TGTGCCAGCAGCTTAGAATTCCCCGGGGGCACTGAAGCTTTCTTT
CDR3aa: CASSLEFPGGTEAFF

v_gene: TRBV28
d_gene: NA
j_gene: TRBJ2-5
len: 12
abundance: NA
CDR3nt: TGTGCCAGCAGCTCACAGGTGGAGACCCAGTACTTC
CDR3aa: CASSSQVETQYF

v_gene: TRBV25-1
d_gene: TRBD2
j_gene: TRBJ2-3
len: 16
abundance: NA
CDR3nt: TGTGCCAGCAGTGAATTTGAGGGAGGGAACACAGATACGCAGTATTTT
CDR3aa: CASSEFEGGNTDTQYF

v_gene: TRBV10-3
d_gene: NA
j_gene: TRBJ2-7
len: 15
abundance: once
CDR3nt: TGTGCCATCAGTGACTCAGCCACGGAGGGACTCGAGCAGTACTTC
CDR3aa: CAISDSATEGLEQYF

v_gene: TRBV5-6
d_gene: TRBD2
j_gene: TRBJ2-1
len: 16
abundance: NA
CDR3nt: TGTGCCAGCAGCCCCTACAGCGGGAGCTCCTACAATGAGCAGTTCTTC
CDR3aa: CASSPYSGSSYNEQFF

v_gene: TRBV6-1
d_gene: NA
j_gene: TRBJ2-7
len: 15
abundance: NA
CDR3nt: TGTGCCAGCAGTGAAGGACCGGACACCCCCTACGAGCAGTACTTC
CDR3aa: CASSEGPDTPYEQYF

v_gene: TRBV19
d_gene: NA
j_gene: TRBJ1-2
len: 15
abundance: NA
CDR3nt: TGTGCCAGTAGTATGGGTGGTGGGGATGGGTATGGCTACACCTTC
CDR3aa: CASSMGGGDGYGYTF

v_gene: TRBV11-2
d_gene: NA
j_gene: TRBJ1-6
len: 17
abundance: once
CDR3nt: TGTGCCAGCAGCTACCCGACCGGAACAGGGTATTTGGCACCCCTCCACTTT
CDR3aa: CASSYPTGTGYLAPLHF

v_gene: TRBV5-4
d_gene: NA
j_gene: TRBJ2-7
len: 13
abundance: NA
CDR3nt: TGTGCCAGCAGCTTGGGGAAAGATTACGAGCAGTACTTC
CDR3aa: CASSLGKDYEQYF

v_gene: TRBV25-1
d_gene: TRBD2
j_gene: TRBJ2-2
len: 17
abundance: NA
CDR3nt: TGTGCCAGCAGTGAATACCGTCCTAGCGGGAGGGCCGGGGAGCTGTTTTTT
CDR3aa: CASSEYRPSGRAGELFF

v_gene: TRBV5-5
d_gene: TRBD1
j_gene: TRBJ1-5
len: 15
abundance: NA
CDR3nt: TGTGCCAGCAGCTACTGGACAGGGTATGATCAGCCCCAGCATTTT
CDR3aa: CASSYWTGYDQPQHF

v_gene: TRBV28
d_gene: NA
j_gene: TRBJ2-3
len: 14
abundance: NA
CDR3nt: TGTGCCAGCAGATCACAGACGTTTGGGGATACGCAGTATTTT
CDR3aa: CASRSQTFGDTQYF

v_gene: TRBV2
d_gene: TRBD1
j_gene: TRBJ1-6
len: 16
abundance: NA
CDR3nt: TGTGCCAGCAGCAGCCGGGACAGGGCCTATAATTCACCCCTCCACTTT
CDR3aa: CASSSRDRAYNSPLHF

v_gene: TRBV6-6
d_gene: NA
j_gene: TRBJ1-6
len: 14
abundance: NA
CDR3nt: TGTGCAAGCTCCCAGGGGCGAATAAATTCACCCCTCCACTTT
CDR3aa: CASSQGRINSPLHF

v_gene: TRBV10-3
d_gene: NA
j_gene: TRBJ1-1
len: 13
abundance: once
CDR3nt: TGTGCCATCAGTGAGAACCCCGGGCAACGAGCTTTCTTT
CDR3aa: CAISENPGQRAFF

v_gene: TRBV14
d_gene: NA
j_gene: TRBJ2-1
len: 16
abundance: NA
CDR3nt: TGTGCCAGCAGCCAAGAACCGGATAGCTCCTACAATGAGCAGTTCTTC
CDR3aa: CASSQEPDSSYNEQFF

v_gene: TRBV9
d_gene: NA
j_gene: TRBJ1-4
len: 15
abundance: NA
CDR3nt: TGTGCCAGCAGCCCTAGTTGGGCAACTAATGAAAAACTGTTTTTT
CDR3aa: CASSPSWATNEKLFF

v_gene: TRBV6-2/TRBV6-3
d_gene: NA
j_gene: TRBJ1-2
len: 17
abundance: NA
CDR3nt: TGTGCCAGCAGTCGGGGGATTACGGTCGGGGACTACTATGGCTACACCTTC
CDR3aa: CASSRGITVGDYYGYTF